Shown below are 30 T cell receptor beta chains from a single sample sequenced in a study of T cell responses to AZD1222 COVID-19 vaccine (dated by TCRdb to the early 2020s). According to the study, the label for this sample's time point signals: baseline before first vaccination. Receptor libraries were prepared by the immunoSEQ multiplex PCR assay. TCRdb re-hosts the immuneACCESS table, in-frame sequences only. Its copies lack some clones; in the studies checked, an unresolved V gene accounts for under half of them, and the cause for the rest is not known. This sample gives 100,000 to 120,000 clones in total; around 85% of them show up just once. Jointly, the top ten make up approximately 4.6% of the sample. The input for sequencing was peripheral blood, taken on day 0 of AZD1222 vaccination. These receptor sequences come from an adult in good health.

The V call is TRBV6-1, the J call TRBJ1-5; D gene ambiguous. Trimming left V 1 base short and J 7 bases short, with 2 bases between. CDR1 and CDR2 from the germline V gene are MNHNS and SASEGT. The CDR3 has 11 amino acids. DNA of the CDR3: TGTGCCAGCAGTGAAGTGCAGCCCCAGCATTTT. This gives the protein CASSEVQPQHF.

This clone was recorded once. The V gene is TRBV2, the J gene TRBJ1-1; D uncertain. Germline CDR1 and CDR2: SNHLY and FYNNEI. This CDR3 has 14 residues. V dropped 3 bases and J dropped 1 base, with 9 bases sitting between them. This chain's CDR3 is CASSEEGRNTEAFF. CDR3 nucleotides: TGTGCCAGCAGTGAGGAAGGGAGGAACACTGAAGCTTTCTTT.

V gene TRBV7-9 combines with J gene TRBJ2-7; no clear D. This CDR3 contains 15 residues. CDR1 is SEHNR, CDR2 FQNEAQ, per germline (reference sequence). Deletions cut 1 base from V and 2 bases from J, with 12 bases between. The CDR3, as DNA: TGTGCCAGCAGCTTAGGGGCCTTTGGGACCTACGAGCAGTACTTC. Its translation is CASSLGAFGTYEQYF.

The table lists this clone with a count of one. The chain has TRBV7-2 and TRBJ2-7, with 8 bases identical to TRBD1. Germline V gene data show CDR1 as SGHTA and CDR2 as FQGNSA. The ends lost 5 bases at V and 6 bases at J; junction bases unmatched: 6. The CDR3 is made up of 13 amino acids. CDR3 DNA: TGTGCCAGCAGCCGACAGGGGTTAGTCGAGCAGTACTTC. This translates into CASSRQGLVEQYF.

The chain is built from TRBV18 and TRBJ2-2; D could derive from TRBD1 or TRBD2 (6 bases each). V was clipped by 0 bases and J by 5 bases, with 10 bases between them. The CDR3 is 15 amino acids. In germline, CDR1 is KGHSH, CDR2 LQKENI. The CDR3 region has the DNA TGTGCCAGCTCACCACCGGGAGGACAGACCGGGGAGCTGTTTTTT. Its protein product is CASSPPGGQTGELFF.

This rearrangement joins TRBV6-4 to TRBJ2-1, with D unclear. The CDR3 sequence is 13 residues long. Trimming removed 6 bases from V and 7 bases from J, with 13 bases in between. Germline assignment: CDR1 MRHNA and CDR2 SNTAGT. The CDR3 nucleotides read TGTGCCAGCAGCCTCCAATACGGGAATGAGCAGTTCTTC. As protein: CASSLQYGNEQFF.

This clone was counted once. The identical CDR3 is also encoded by other nucleotide sequences in the sample. The rearrangement links TRBV19 to TRBJ1-2, with 10 bases fitting TRBD1. Germline V lookup: CDR1 LNHDA, CDR2 SQIVND (reference sequence). V gave up 2 bases and J gave up 5 bases; unmatched junction bases: 2. This CDR3 has 14 residues. CDR3 sequence reads: CASSIRQGAYGYTF. The CDR3 DNA reads TGTGCCAGTAGTATACGACAGGGGGCTTATGGCTACACCTTC.

The V gene is TRBV6-4, the J gene TRBJ2-6; 8 bases are a match to TRBD2. The germline V gene has CDR1 MRHNA and CDR2 SNTAGT. V shed 5 bases and J 0 bases; nucleotides not matched to a gene: 9. CDR3 size: 18 residues. CDR3 amino acids: CASSRGLAGNSGANVLTF. CDR3 DNA sequence: TGTGCCAGCAGTAGGGGGTTAGCGGGGAACTCTGGGGCCAACGTCCTGACTTTC.

This chain connects TRBV11-2 to TRBJ2-7, with TRBD2 matching over 12 bases. The J segment lost 2 bases and the V segment lost 3 bases, leaving 2 bases of the junction unmatched. This CDR3 comprises 15 residues. CDR1 is SGHAT, CDR2 FQNNGV, per germline. The CDR3 spells CASSLTSGGTYEQYF. CDR3 nucleotides: TGTGCCAGCAGCTTGACTAGCGGGGGAACCTACGAGCAGTACTTC.

Regarding this clone: Distinct nucleotide sequences in the sample also encode this CDR3. The chain carries TRBV7-2 and TRBJ1-5; no firm D call. Trimming cost V 1 base and J 3 bases, with 7 bases left between them. The germline V gene encodes CDR1 SGHTA and CDR2 FQGNSA. The CDR3 runs 14 residues. CDR3 nucleotide sequence: TGTGCCAGCAGCTTAGGCCGGAACAATCAGCCCCAGCATTTT. As protein: CASSLGRNNQPQHF.

The chain couples TRBV5-4 to TRBJ1-2; D unclear. Germline loops: CDR1 SGHNT, CDR2 YYREEE (reference sequence). The CDR3 runs 15 residues. V lost 4 bases and J 4 bases, leaving 17 bases between the germline ends. The CDR3 protein is CASSPAAPGSYGYTF. Here the CDR3 DNA reads TGTGCCAGCAGCCCCGCGGCCCCGGGAAGCTATGGCTACACCTTC.

This chain joins TRBV19 and TRBJ1-6; 8 positions match TRBD1. The CDR3 runs 15 residues. Germline V gene data show CDR1 as LNHDA and CDR2 as SQIVND (reference sequence). V shed 7 bases and J 0 bases; nucleotides not matched to a gene: 2. The CDR3 loop is CASTQGDSYNSPLHF. The DNA of the CDR3 is TGTGCCAGTACACAGGGGGACTCCTATAATTCACCCCTCCACTTT.

V and J are TRBV30 and TRBJ1-1; a possible D gene is TRBD1 (5 bases). The CDR3 totals 14 residues. CDR1 and CDR2 (germline): GTSNPN, SVGIG (reference sequence). Trimming cost V 3 bases and J 8 bases, with 19 bases left between them. CDR3 sequence reads: CAWRGTGRTSEAFF. CDR3 DNA sequence: TGTGCCTGGAGGGGGACGGGGCGAACTTCAGAAGCTTTCTTT.

The chain has TRBV6-5 and TRBJ1-1, with D hard to call. V lost 10 bases, J lost 7 bases, and 22 bases lay in between. CDR1 is MNHEY, CDR2 SVGAGI, per germline. CDR3 size: 14 residues. CDR3 protein: CANNLLGATGEAFF. CDR3 DNA: TGTGCCAACAACCTGCTCGGAGCGACCGGTGAAGCTTTCTTT.

The J gene is TRBJ2-7, the V gene TRBV7-2; D gene uncertain. The CDR3 contains 13 residues. Germline V gene lookup returns CDR1 SGHTA and CDR2 FQGNSA. V was clipped by 4 bases and J by 2 bases, with 9 bases between them. The CDR3 here is CASSSGRTYEQYF. The CDR3 DNA sequence: TGTGCCAGCAGCTCCGGACGGACCTACGAGCAGTACTTC.

The chain is built from TRBV30 and TRBJ1-2; 8 positions agree with TRBD1. The CDR3 is made up of 14 amino acids. The V gene's germline CDR1 is GTSNPN and CDR2 SVGIG (reference sequence). V was pared by 7 bases and J by 4 bases, with 11 bases of the junction left unmatched. The CDR3 loop is CASRRDRRSYGYTF. Written as DNA, the CDR3 is TGTGCCTCGCGCCGGGACAGGCGATCCTATGGCTACACCTTC.

The genes are TRBV19 and TRBJ1-2; 8 bases are shared with TRBD1. The CDR3 length is 13 residues. Trimming removed 5 bases from V and 6 bases from J; junction bases left unmatched: 5. Germline CDR1 LNHDA, CDR2 SQIVND (reference sequence). The CDR3 loop is CASSPGTGDGYTF. The DNA for the CDR3 is TGTGCCAGTAGTCCCGGGACAGGAGATGGCTACACCTTC.

J is TRBJ1-2 and V is TRBV6-6; no clear D. The CDR3 runs to 14 residues. Trimming stripped 4 bases from V and 5 bases from J, with 14 bases between. The V gene's germline CDR1 is MNHNY and CDR2 SVGAGI (reference sequence). The CDR3 here is CASSFGPQSYGYTF. CDR3 DNA sequence: TGTGCCAGCAGTTTCGGGCCCCAGTCGTATGGCTACACCTTC.

This rearrangement joins TRBV9 to TRBJ2-2, with D unresolved. The V gene's germline CDR1 is SGDLS and CDR2 YYNGEE. V was pared by 0 bases and J by 7 bases, with 4 bases between. The CDR3 runs to 12 residues. The CDR3 coding sequence is TGTGCCAGCAGCGTAGTGGGCGGGGAGCTGTTTTTT. Encoded protein: CASSVVGGELFF.

The chain carries TRBV28 and TRBJ2-7; TRBD1 aligns across 7 bases. CDR1 and CDR2 (germline): MDHEN, SYDVKM. The CDR3 covers 15 residues. Unmatched junction bases numbered 9, after V lost 5 bases and J lost 2 bases. The CDR3 loop is CASSPPGGLTYEQYF. The CDR3 coding sequence is TGTGCCAGCAGTCCCCCAGGGGGTCTAACCTACGAGCAGTACTTC. The full variable domain, its missing parts supplied by reference TRBV28 and TRBJ2-7, is DVKVTQSSRYLVKRTGEKVFLECVQDMDHENMFWYRQDPGLGLRLIYFSYDVKMKEKGDIPEGYSVSREKKERFSLILESASTNQTSMYLCASSPPGGLTYEQYFGPGTRLTVT.

This clone was detected only once. The chain couples TRBV9 to TRBJ1-3; no clear D. V was cut by 1 base and J by 0 bases, with 11 bases left in between. Germline V CDR1 and CDR2: SGDLS, YYNGEE. The CDR3 contains 16 residues. The CDR3 DNA follows: TGTGCCAGCAGCGTACTGGCTTGGGCCTCTGGAAACACCATATATTTT. Its translation: CASSVLAWASGNTIYF.

This clone was found a few times. The rearrangement joins TRBV14 to TRBJ2-5; 8 nucleotides line up with TRBD2. In germline, CDR1 is SGHDN, CDR2 FVKESK. Unmatched junction bases numbered 14, after V lost 4 bases and J lost 4 bases. The CDR3 is made up of 17 amino acids. This CDR3 reads CASSPPAGAGGRETQYF. CDR3 DNA sequence: TGTGCCAGCAGCCCACCCGCGGGGGCGGGGGGAAGAGAGACCCAGTACTTC.

DNA for the CDR3: TGTGCCAGCAGCATCGTTGTCGGCACTGAAGCTTTCTTT. It specifies CASSIVVGTEAFF. The chain recombines TRBV5-6 with TRBJ1-1, with D unresolved. The CDR3 totals 13 residues. The V gene's germline CDR1 is SGHDT and CDR2 YYEEEE. Trimming pared 4 bases from V and 4 bases from J, leaving 11 bases between.

The chain combines TRBV6-5 with TRBJ2-1, with 10 bases matching TRBD2. The length of the CDR3 is 16 residues. CDR1 and CDR2 (germline): MNHEY, SVGAGI. Unmatched junction bases numbered 6, after V lost 0 bases and J lost 7 bases. As DNA, the CDR3 is TGTGCCAGCAGTTACTCTTTTAGCGGGGGGAAGAATGAGCAGTTCTTC. Translating it yields CASSYSFSGGKNEQFF.

The V gene is TRBV9, the J gene TRBJ1-3; the D gene is possibly TRBD1 (6 bases). CDR3 length: 15 residues. Trimming pared 0 bases from V and 6 bases from J, leaving 13 bases between. Germline loops: CDR1 SGDLS, CDR2 YYNGEE. In nucleotides, the CDR3 is TGTGCCAGCAGCGTAGACCAGGGGTTAGAAAACACCATATATTTT. It encodes CASSVDQGLENTIYF. The full variable domain, in which reference TRBV9 and TRBJ1-3 provide the parts outside the CDR3, is DSGVTQTPKHLITATGQRVTLRCSPRSGDLSVYWYQQSLDQGLQFLIQYYNGEERAKGNILERFSAQQFPDLHSELNLSSLELGDSALYFCASSVDQGLENTIYFGEGSWLTVV.

The genes are TRBV5-1 and TRBJ2-3; D might be TRBD1 (6 bases). The germline V and J ends were trimmed by 0 bases and 0 bases, with 17 bases remaining between them. The CDR3 length is 18 residues. Looked up from germline, CDR1 is SGHRS and CDR2 is YFSETQ. CDR3 sequence: CASSLAPSGASSTDTQYF. CDR3 nucleotide sequence: TGCGCCAGCAGCTTGGCCCCTTCAGGGGCGAGTAGCACAGATACGCAGTATTTT.

The chain employs TRBV21-1 and TRBJ2-7. TRBV21-1 is a known pseudogene. CDR3 length: 13 amino acids. The DNA of the CDR3 is TGTGCCAGCAGCAAAGCCGGATCCTACGAGCAGTACTTC. Protein product: CASSKAGSYEQYF.

The CDR3 nucleotides are TGTGCCAGCTCACCACTTAGGGGGACAGACTCTGGAAACACCATATATTTT. Residues: CASSPLRGTDSGNTIYF. The rearrangement uses TRBV18 and TRBJ1-3, with 7 bases identical to TRBD1. The J segment lost 0 bases and the V segment lost 1 base, leaving 6 bases of the junction unmatched. In germline, CDR1 is KGHSH, CDR2 LQKENI. The CDR3 consists of 17 residues.

This clone has only a few counts. The CDR3 bases are TGTGCCAGCAGGCCTGGCCAGCTGGACTCCTACAATGAGCAGTTCTTC. Amino acid sequence: CASRPGQLDSYNEQFF. This chain joins TRBV5-8 and TRBJ2-1, with D uncertain. Germline V gene data show CDR1 as SGHTS and CDR2 as YDEGEE. The length of the CDR3 is 16 residues. With 5 bases removed from V and 0 bases from J, the gap between germline ends came to 15 bases.

The CDR3 protein is CSARTETSYF. CDR3 nucleotides: TGCAGTGCTAGAACGGAGACGAGTTATTTT. The V gene is TRBV20-1, the J gene TRBJ2-3; D unclear. This CDR3 comprises 10 residues. Germline V lookup: CDR1 DFQATT, CDR2 SNEGSKA (reference sequence). Trimming pared 2 bases from V and 15 bases from J, leaving 12 bases between.